The rows below give T cell receptor beta chains drawn from one sample of a study of tumor and adjacent non-tumor tissue in lung cancer. TCRdb reanalysed the multiplex PCR reads using MiXCR and keeps one entry per CDR3 protein. The sample has about 50,000 distinct CDR3 sequences; 70% to 80% are singletons. The sequenced material came from distant non-tumor lung tissue. These receptor sequences come from a woman aged 55-70 years with non-small cell lung cancer. The conserved cysteine and the conserved F or W are not part of the CDR3 here. Each record gives: J gene, V gene, CDR3 protein.

>TRBJ2-7|TRBV10-3
AISEPGLAVSYEQY
>TRBJ1-2|TRBV29-1
SGRQGDYGYT
>TRBJ1-2|TRBV6-5
TSRRQGDGYT
>TRBJ1-1|TRBV20-1
SARDFRAPNTEAF
>TRBJ1-1|TRBV7-3
ASSLMKDEKAF
>TRBJ2-3|TRBV19
ASRPSGTADTQY
>TRBJ2-3|TRBV4-3
ARSSDRGRTDTQY
>TRBJ2-7|TRBV10-3
ATTPSQDYEQY
>TRBJ2-1|TRBV6-5
ANSYTPPGLGTHNEQF
>TRBJ2-3|TRBV7-6
ASSQGLAPDTQY
>TRBJ2-7|TRBV29-1
SVGGQTYEQY
>TRBJ2-3|TRBV28
TSSFDRRGFGLTDTQY
>TRBJ2-3|TRBV11-3
ARSSSGGLGDTQY
>TRBJ1-2|TRBV28
TNSFSANYGYT
>TRBJ2-3|TRBV20-1
SATFGGGTDTQY
>TRBJ2-5|TRBV6-5
ASSRTGGQKTEY
>TRBJ2-3|TRBV11-2
ASNLTGMVQTDTQY
>TRBJ2-7|TRBV6-2/TRBV6-3
AGSLDTGHHEQY
>TRBJ1-2|TRBV11-2
TSSLSLGVYT
>.|TRBV6-2/TRBV6-3
ASSAPLYFNEQY
>TRBJ2-3|TRBV12-3/TRBV12-4
TSSLEGTDTQY
>TRBJ2-7|TRBV4-3
TSSQDWPGQGYELY
>TRBJ2-7|TRBV12-3/TRBV12-4
ASSLAQGQGGMQY
>TRBJ1-2|TRBV29-1
SNQRGLGGYT
>TRBJ1-5|TRBV20-1
STSGLEGMNQPQH
>TRBJ2-3|TRBV28
ASSYPGGGTDTQY
>TRBJ2-7|TRBV6-2/TRBV6-3
SSGTYEQY
>TRBJ2-5|TRBV5-4
ASSADGPKRETQY
>TRBJ2-3|TRBV12-3/TRBV12-4
ASSSIGTGATDTQY
>TRBJ2-7|TRBV4-3
TSNQDTASVYEQY
>TRBJ2-3|TRBV28
ASSSRTGVGEDTQY
>TRBJ2-7|TRBV6-2/TRBV6-3
ASSYSLQAPYYEQY
>TRBJ2-5|TRBV29-1
SVLRGVTDTKY
>TRBJ2-3|TRBV4-3
ASSQEDSARGPYDTQY
>TRBJ1-4|TRBV5-8
ASSFDRSNEKLF
>TRBJ2-2|TRBV2
ASSPSGELS
>TRBJ2-1|TRBV19
ASSGTSGRAVDEQF
>TRBJ1-2|TRBV29-1
SFRQSEGYGCI
>TRBJ2-6|TRBV28
ASSLIGASEANVLT
>TRBJ1-2|TRBV6-1
ASSDTSFFHEDRELFYT
>TRBJ2-2|TRBV6-2/TRBV6-3
ATTAPPLAGTGKLF
>TRBJ2-7|TRBV10-1
ASSEQRRSEQY
>TRBJ2-7|TRBV4-1
ASSPTPDSYEEY
>TRBJ2-1|TRBV30
ACPVTQAGGFNEQI
>TRBJ1-2|TRBV5-6
ASSFGTGGGYT
>TRBJ2-1|TRBV29-1
RAGDEQF
>TRBJ2-5|TRBV10-3
AISDSELAGKETRY
>TRBJ1-1|TRBV6-2/TRBV6-3
TNSYQYRLRCF
>TRBJ2-5|TRBV11-2
ASSSTGTGCGTQC
>TRBJ1-1|TRBV12-3/TRBV12-4
ASTIRRGSNTEAF
>TRBJ1-4|TRBV4-2
ASCQGTGGMEKLF
>TRBJ1-4|TRBV11-2
ASSLVGQGAHVEKLF
>TRBJ1-6|TRBV11-2
ASADFANRGPCSPLH
>TRBJ2-7|TRBV14
ARSPDCREQH
>TRBJ1-2|TRBV11-1
AGSGSGSIANT
>TRBJ1-1|TRBV12-3/TRBV12-4
ASSPTRDREAF